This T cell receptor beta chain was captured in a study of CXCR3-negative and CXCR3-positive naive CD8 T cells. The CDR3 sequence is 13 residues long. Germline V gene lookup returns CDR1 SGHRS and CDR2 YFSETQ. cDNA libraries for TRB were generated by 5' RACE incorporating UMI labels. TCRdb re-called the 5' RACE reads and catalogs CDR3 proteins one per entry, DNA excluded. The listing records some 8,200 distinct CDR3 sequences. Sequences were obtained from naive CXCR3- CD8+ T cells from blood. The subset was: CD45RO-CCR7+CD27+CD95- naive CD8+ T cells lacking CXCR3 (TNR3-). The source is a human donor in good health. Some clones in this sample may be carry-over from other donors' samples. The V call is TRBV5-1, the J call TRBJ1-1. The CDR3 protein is CASSLPENTEAFF.